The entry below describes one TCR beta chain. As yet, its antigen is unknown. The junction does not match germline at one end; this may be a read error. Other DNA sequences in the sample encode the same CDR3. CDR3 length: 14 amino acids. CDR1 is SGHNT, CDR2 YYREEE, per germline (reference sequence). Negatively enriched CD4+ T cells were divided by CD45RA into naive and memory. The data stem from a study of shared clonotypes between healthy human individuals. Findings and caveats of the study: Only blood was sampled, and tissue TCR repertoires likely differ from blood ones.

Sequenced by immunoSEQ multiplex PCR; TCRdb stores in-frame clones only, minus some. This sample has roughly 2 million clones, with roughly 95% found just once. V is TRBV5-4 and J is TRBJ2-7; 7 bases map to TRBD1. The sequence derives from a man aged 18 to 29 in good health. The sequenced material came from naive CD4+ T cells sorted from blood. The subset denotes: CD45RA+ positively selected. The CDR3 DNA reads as TGTGCCAGCAGTTTGGGACAGCCCCCCTACGAGCAGTACTTC. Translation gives CASSLGQPPYEQYF.